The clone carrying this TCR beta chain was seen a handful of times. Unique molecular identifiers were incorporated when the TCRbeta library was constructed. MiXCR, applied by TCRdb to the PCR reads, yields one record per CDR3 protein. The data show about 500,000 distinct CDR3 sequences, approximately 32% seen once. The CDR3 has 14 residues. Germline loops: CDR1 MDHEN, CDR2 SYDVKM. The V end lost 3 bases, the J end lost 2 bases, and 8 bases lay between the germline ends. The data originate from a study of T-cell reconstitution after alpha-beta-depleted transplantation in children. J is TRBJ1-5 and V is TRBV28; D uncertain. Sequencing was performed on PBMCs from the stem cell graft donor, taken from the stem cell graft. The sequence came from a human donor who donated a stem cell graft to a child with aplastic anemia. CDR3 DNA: TGTGCCAGCAGTTTGAAGAACGGCAATCAGCCCCAGCATTTT. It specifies CASSLKNGNQPQHF.